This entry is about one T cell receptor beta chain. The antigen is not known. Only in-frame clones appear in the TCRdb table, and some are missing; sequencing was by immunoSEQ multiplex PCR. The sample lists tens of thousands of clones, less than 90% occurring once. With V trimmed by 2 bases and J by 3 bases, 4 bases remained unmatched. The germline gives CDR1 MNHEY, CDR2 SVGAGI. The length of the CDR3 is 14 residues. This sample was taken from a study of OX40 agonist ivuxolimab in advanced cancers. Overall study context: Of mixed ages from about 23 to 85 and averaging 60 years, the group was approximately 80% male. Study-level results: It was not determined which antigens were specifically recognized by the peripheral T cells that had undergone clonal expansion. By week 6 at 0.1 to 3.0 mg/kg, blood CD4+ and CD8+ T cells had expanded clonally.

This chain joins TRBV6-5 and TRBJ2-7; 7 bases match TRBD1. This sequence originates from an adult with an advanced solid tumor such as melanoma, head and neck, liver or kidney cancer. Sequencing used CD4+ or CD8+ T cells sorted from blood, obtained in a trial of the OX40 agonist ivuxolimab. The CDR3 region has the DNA TGTGCCAGCAGTTACCAGGACAGGATCTACGAGCAGTACTTC. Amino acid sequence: CASSYQDRIYEQYF.